The text below deals with one T cell receptor beta chain. Its antigen is undetermined. Clones were sequenced by immunoSEQ multiplex PCR, and TCRdb holds only the in-frame ones, with some missing. Of 45,000 to 55,000 clones listed, about 88% are singletons. The data originate from a study of cytomegalovirus exposure and HLA in healthy donors. Broader study findings: Cytomegalovirus association was assigned to some 160 TCR beta chains.

The CDR3 runs 14 residues. The V gene lost 3 bases and the J gene lost 4 bases, with 11 bases spanning the gap. Germline V gene lookup returns CDR1 SGDLS and CDR2 YYNGEE. The sequence was collected from a woman aged 25 to 39 in good health and CMV-seronegative. Sequenced sample: PBMCs. This rearrangement joins TRBV9 to TRBJ1-5; D is unclear. The DNA for the CDR3 is TGTGCCAGCAGCGGGTCGTCGGGTAATCAGCCCCAGCATTTT. The encoded protein is CASSGSSGNQPQHF.